Listed here are 27 T cell receptor beta chains from one sample, sequenced in a study of T cells in Graves' hyperthyroidism and ophthalmopathy. Regions amplified from RNA transcripts were the TCR beta CDR3 regions. An initial round of RT-PCR targeting the TCR CDR3 relied on the HTBI primer set. TCRdb independently ran MiXCR on the multiplex PCR reads; one entry per CDR3 protein. The table records about 760,000 distinct CDR3 sequences, 30% to 40% of them present only once. Source material: blood. The receptor source for this set is a woman aged 40 to 55 with Graves' hyperthyroidism.

This clonotype was seen at least ten times. This chain links TRBV5-1 with TRBJ1-1; TRBD1 matches 8 bases. This CDR3 has 15 amino acids. The V gene end was trimmed by 0 bases and the J gene end by 6 bases; junction bases not matched to a gene: 7. The germline V gene has CDR1 SGHRS and CDR2 YFSETQ. Here the CDR3 reads CASSLGTGNFAEAFF. The CDR3 DNA reads as TGCGCCAGCAGCTTGGGGACAGGGAATTTCGCTGAAGCTTTCTTT. Supplemented by reference TRBV5-1 and TRBJ1-1, the full variable domain reads KAGVTQTPRYLIKTRGQQVTLSCSPISGHRSVSWYQQTPGQGLQFLFEYFSETQRNKGNFPGRFSGRQFSNSRSEMNVSTLELGDSALYLCASSLGTGNFAEAFFGQGTRLTVV.

To note about this clonotype: This may be a read error: a much more frequent sequence differs by one nucleotide. Without the conserved terminal phenylalanine or tryptophan, this CDR3 likely stems from a read error. The rearrangement uses TRBV2 and TRBJ2-7; 8 bases are shared with TRBD2. V shed 4 bases, J shed 3 bases, and the junction held 8 bases outside the gene matches. The CDR3 loop spans 15 amino acids. Germline CDR1 reads SNHLY; CDR2 reads FYNNEI. The CDR3 loop reads CASSGSAGVFYEQYL. As DNA, the CDR3 is TGTGCCAGCAGTGGGTCAGCGGGAGTGTTCTACGAGCAGTACCTC.

The chain links TRBV5-1 to TRBJ1-1, with 7 bases identical to TRBD1. The V and J ends lost 4 bases and 4 bases, in that order; junction bases with no gene match: 16. The germline gives CDR1 SGHRS, CDR2 YFSETQ. CDR3 size: 17 residues. CDR3 protein: CASSQAGGPRGGTEAFF. The DNA of the CDR3 is TGCGCCAGCAGCCAAGCGGGGGGGCCCAGGGGGGGCACTGAAGCTTTCTTT.

This clonotype was picked up many times. The V call is TRBV25-1, the J call TRBJ2-5; no clear D gene. Trimming shortened V by 3 bases and J by 4 bases, and 21 bases separated the two germline ends. The CDR3 is 17 residues long. Germline V lookup: CDR1 MGHDK, CDR2 SYGVNS. The CDR3 DNA reads TGTGCCAGCAGTGACCTCCCCCCGCCAGACGTGGGAGAGACCCAGTACTTC. Its protein is CASSDLPPPDVGETQYF. The variable domain in full, completed from reference TRBV25-1 and TRBJ2-5, reads EADIYQTPRYLVIGTGKKITLECSQTMGHDKMYWYQQDPGMELHLIHYSYGVNSTEKGDLSSESTVSRIRTEHFPLTLESARPSHTSQYLCASSDLPPPDVGETQYFGPGTRLLVL.

This chain uses TRBV6-1 with TRBJ1-5; 7 bases map to TRBD1. CDR3 length equals 15 residues. Germline-derived CDR1 and CDR2 are MNHNS and SASEGT. With 7 bases clipped from V and 4 bases from J, the junction kept 10 bases outside the gene matches. The CDR3 reads CASTRGPGGNQPQHF. DNA for the CDR3: TGTGCCAGCACCCGTGGTCCAGGGGGGAATCAGCCCCAGCATTTT.

J is TRBJ1-5 and V is TRBV7-2; 8 positions match TRBD1. V was clipped by 7 bases and J by 5 bases; unmatched bases: 4. Germline CDR1 and CDR2: SGHTA and FQGNSA. The CDR3 runs to 13 residues. CDR3 region: CASNQGADQPQHF. The CDR3 DNA reads as TGTGCCAGCAATCAGGGGGCCGATCAGCCCCAGCATTTT.

This clonotype has a handful of counts. The V call is TRBV28, the J call TRBJ1-1; D is uncertain. Germline-derived CDR1 and CDR2 are MDHEN and SYDVKM. V was shortened by 6 bases and J by 10 bases, with 12 bases between the two germline ends. The CDR3 runs 11 residues. This chain's CDR3 is CASSRRRIAFF. CDR3 nucleotide sequence: TGTGCCAGCAGCCGCCGACGTATAGCTTTCTTT.

This clonotype has only a few counts. The chain couples TRBV4-1 to TRBJ2-7; 7 nucleotides agree with TRBD1. The germline V gene encodes CDR1 MGHRA and CDR2 YSYEKL. V lost 0 bases to trimming and J lost 0 bases; unmatched junction nucleotides: 8. The CDR3 has 17 amino acids. DNA for the CDR3: TGCGCCAGCAGCCAAGATCTTATTGGACAGGTCTCCTACGAGCAGTACTTC. This translates into CASSQDLIGQVSYEQYF.

The chain recombines TRBV6-6 with TRBJ1-4; D gene ambiguous. CDR1 and CDR2 from the germline V gene are MNHNY and SVGAGI (reference sequence). The V end lost 5 bases, the J end lost 0 bases, and 10 bases lay between the germline ends. This CDR3 spans 15 amino acids. Here the CDR3 reads CASSPLSPTNEKLFF. CDR3 DNA sequence: TGTGCCAGCAGTCCCCTGTCCCCAACTAATGAAAAACTGTTTTTT.

In its sample, this clonotype was seen many times. This rearrangement joins TRBV9 to TRBJ1-1; D remains unclear. Germline V CDR1 and CDR2: SGDLS, YYNGEE. CDR3 length: 13 residues. V was trimmed by 4 bases and J by 5 bases, leaving 12 bases between them. CDR3 sequence: CASSSGIWTEAFF. The CDR3 nucleotides are TGTGCCAGCAGCTCAGGAATTTGGACTGAAGCTTTCTTT.

This chain links TRBV15 with TRBJ1-2, with D maybe TRBD1 (6 bases). This CDR3 contains 15 residues. From germline, CDR1 is LNHNV and CDR2 YYDKDF (reference sequence). Trimming removed 3 bases from V and 3 bases from J, with 14 bases in between. CDR3 amino acids: CATSRERDNHYGYTF. The CDR3 DNA sequence: TGTGCCACCAGCAGGGAAAGGGACAACCACTATGGCTACACCTTC.

This clonotype has a count of ten or more. The CDR3 is CASSLERTGELFF. The CDR3 DNA is TGCGCCAGCAGCTTGGAGAGAACCGGGGAGCTGTTTTTT. The chain joins TRBV5-1 to TRBJ2-2, with no clear D. CDR1 is SGHRS and CDR2 is YFSETQ in the germline V gene. The CDR3 consists of 13 residues. V was clipped by 0 bases and J by 5 bases, with 5 bases between them.

In this sample, this clonotype turned up a few times. V and J are TRBV10-1 and TRBJ2-2; D is undetermined. The CDR3 is 16 amino acids. CDR1 WNHNN and CDR2 SYGVQD come from the germline V gene (reference sequence). V was shortened by 0 bases and J by 0 bases, with 8 bases between the two germline ends. CDR3 residues: CASSESGLANTGELFF. The CDR3 nucleotides read TGCGCCAGCAGTGAGTCGGGTCTGGCGAACACCGGGGAGCTGTTTTTT.

Notes on this clonotype: Since a much larger clone is just one base distant, this may be a read error. V is TRBV7-2 and J is TRBJ1-1; possibly TRBD1 for D (5 bases). Germline V lookup: CDR1 SGHTA, CDR2 FQGNSA. The CDR3 is made up of 14 amino acids. CDR3: CASSLRQRYTEVFF. The CDR3 DNA sequence: TGTGCCAGCAGCTTACGACAGAGGTACACTGAAGTTTTCTTT.

The table lists this clonotype with many counts. This chain connects TRBV20-1 to TRBJ1-1; 8 nucleotides align to TRBD1. The germline gives CDR1 DFQATT, CDR2 SNEGSKA (reference sequence). The V and J ends lost 5 bases and 11 bases, in that order; junction bases with no gene match: 7. The CDR3 sequence is 11 residues long. The CDR3 is CSAFQGAGAFF. The CDR3 DNA reads TGCAGTGCTTTTCAGGGGGCAGGGGCTTTCTTT.

About this clonotype: A much larger clone differs by one base, so this may be a read error. The chain uses TRBV5-1 and TRBJ1-1; D uncertain. The CDR3 runs to 12 residues. CDR1 is SGHRS and CDR2 is YFSETQ in the germline V gene. CDR3 in DNA: TGCGCCAGCAATCACGGAAACACTGGAGCTTTCTTT. Translated, it gives CASNHGNTGAFF.

This clonotype was seen a few times. The chain combines TRBV6-2 or TRBV6-3 with TRBJ2-7; 14 bases match TRBD2. The germline V gene has CDR1 MNHEY and CDR2 SVGEGT. The trim removed 6 bases at V and 3 bases at J, leaving 7 bases unmatched. The CDR3 has 16 residues. For the CDR3, the DNA is TGTGCCAGCAGCCAAACTGGGACTAGCGGGAGCTACGAGCAGTACTTC. It codes for CASSQTGTSGSYEQYF.

This rearrangement joins TRBV2 to TRBJ2-7; no definite D call. Per the germline V gene, CDR1 is SNHLY and CDR2 is FYNNEI. The ends were cut back, 3 bases at V and 7 bases at J, with 19 bases in the middle. The CDR3 length is 15 residues. The CDR3 here is CASSDSSTRYNEQYF. CDR3 in DNA: TGTGCCAGCAGTGATTCCAGTACCCGTTACAATGAGCAGTACTTC.

To note about this clonotype: Since a much larger clone is just one base distant, this may be a read error. The genes are TRBV10-3 and TRBJ1-2, with D hard to call. This CDR3 is built from 14 residues. The germline CDR1 and CDR2 sequences are ENHRY and SYGVKD. The CDR3 spells CASSYSAEAYGYPF. The CDR3 DNA reads TGTGCCAGCAGTTACTCCGCGGAAGCCTATGGCTACCCCTTC.

J is TRBJ2-5 and V is TRBV7-9; D unclear. V was pared by 2 bases and J by 3 bases, with 10 bases between. The CDR3 is 14 amino acids. Germline assignment: CDR1 SEHNR and CDR2 FQNEAQ (reference sequence). Here the CDR3 DNA reads TGTGCCAGCAGCTTACTGTATCGGGAAGAGACCCAGTACTTC. Its translation is CASSLLYREETQYF.

This clonotype was detected many times. V gene TRBV28 combines with J gene TRBJ2-2; perhaps TRBD2 as D (5 bases). V was shortened by 11 bases and J by 5 bases, with 18 bases between the two germline ends. Germline CDR1 and CDR2: MDHEN and SYDVKM. The length of the CDR3 is 14 residues. For the CDR3, the DNA is TGTGCCTCGAAGGTCGGGGTGATTACCGGGGAGCTGTTTTTT. Translation: CASKVGVITGELFF.

V and J are TRBV7-9 and TRBJ2-7; D unresolved. V lost 1 base to trimming and J lost 5 bases, with 12 bases between them. Germline-derived CDR1 and CDR2 are SEHNR and FQNEAQ (reference sequence). The CDR3 extends over 14 amino acids. This CDR3 reads CASSLVVTSHEQYF. The CDR3 DNA reads TGTGCCAGCAGCTTAGTTGTGACTTCACACGAGCAGTACTTC.

The rearrangement joins TRBV18 to TRBJ2-5, with 9 bases aligning to TRBD1. The CDR3 runs 15 residues. Germline loops: CDR1 KGHSH, CDR2 LQKENI. The ends lost 2 bases at V and 4 bases at J; junction bases unmatched: 5. The CDR3 coding sequence is TGTGCCAGCTCACCAGCTACAGGGGGCGGAGAGACCCAGTACTTC. This codes for CASSPATGGGETQYF.

This clonotype was seen more than once but under ten times. CDR3 bases: TGTGCCAGCAGCGGAGGGTGGGGCAGGCGGAAAAGTGGAAACACCATATATTTT. It codes for CASSGGWGRRKSGNTIYF. This sequence joins TRBV5-6 and TRBJ1-3; D is perhaps TRBD1 (5 bases). This CDR3 has 18 amino acids. Trimming stripped 4 bases from V and 3 bases from J, with 23 bases between. Germline CDR1 reads SGHDT; CDR2 reads YYEEEE.

The genes are TRBV7-9 and TRBJ2-2; D gene unclear. Germline assignment: CDR1 SEHNR and CDR2 FQNEAQ (reference sequence). V lost 5 bases and J 11 bases, leaving 12 bases between the germline ends. CDR3 length: 12 residues. The CDR3 loop is CASSRDGHELFF. The CDR3 DNA sequence: TGTGCCAGCAGCCGAGACGGGCATGAGCTGTTTTTT.

This clonotype was found a few times. The chain combines TRBV5-1 with TRBJ2-2; 9 nucleotides match TRBD1. V lost 9 bases, J lost 3 bases, and 3 bases stayed unmatched. The CDR3 extends over 13 amino acids. CDR1 is SGHRS and CDR2 is YFSETQ in the germline V gene. This CDR3 is CATGTGHTGELFF. The CDR3 DNA is TGCGCCACCGGGACAGGGCACACCGGGGAGCTGTTTTTT.

This clonotype was picked up a small number of times. The genes are TRBV2 and TRBJ2-6; D not resolved. V was clipped by 3 bases and J by 0 bases, with 12 bases between them. This CDR3 comprises 17 residues. Germline V lookup: CDR1 SNHLY, CDR2 FYNNEI. In nucleotides, the CDR3 is TGTGCCAGCAGTGAGGGTAGAGTTAGCTCTGGGGCCAACGTCCTGACTTTC. It specifies CASSEGRVSSGANVLTF.